This T cell receptor (beta chain) originates from a study of T cells in Graves' hyperthyroidism and ophthalmopathy. Germline lookup yields CDR1 MNHNS and CDR2 SASEGT. Trimming pared 4 bases from V and 1 base from J, leaving 17 bases between. The CDR3 is made up of 17 amino acids. This clonotype showed up many times. TCR beta CDR3 regions were amplified from RNA transcripts. HTBI primers were employed in a first-round RT-PCR of the TCR CDR3. TCRdb used MiXCR to reprocess the multiplex PCR reads, holding one entry per CDR3 protein. In the table there are around 620,000 distinct CDR3 sequences, approximately 15% of which are singletons.

This receptor was taken from a woman in her late teens or twenties with Graves' ophthalmopathy. The sequenced material came from blood. The rearrangement uses TRBV6-1 and TRBJ2-1, with a weak D call TRBD2 (5 bases). The CDR3 bases are TGTGCCAGCAGTGCTAGCTCCGGGCCCTCGTCCTACAATGAGCAGTTCTTC. This sequence encodes CASSASSGPSSYNEQFF.